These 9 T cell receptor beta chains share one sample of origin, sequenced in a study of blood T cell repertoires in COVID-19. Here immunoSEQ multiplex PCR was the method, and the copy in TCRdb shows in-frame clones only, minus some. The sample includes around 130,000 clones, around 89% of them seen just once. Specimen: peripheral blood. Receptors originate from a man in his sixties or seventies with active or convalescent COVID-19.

The CDR3 protein is CASSDRDSYGYTF. CDR3 nucleotide sequence: TGCGCCAGCAGTGACCGGGACAGCTATGGCTACACCTTC. The chain is built from TRBV10-2 and TRBJ1-2; 7 bases fit TRBD1. V gave up 3 bases and J gave up 4 bases; unmatched junction bases: 2. The CDR3 runs to 13 residues. Germline CDR1 WSHSY, CDR2 SAAADI.

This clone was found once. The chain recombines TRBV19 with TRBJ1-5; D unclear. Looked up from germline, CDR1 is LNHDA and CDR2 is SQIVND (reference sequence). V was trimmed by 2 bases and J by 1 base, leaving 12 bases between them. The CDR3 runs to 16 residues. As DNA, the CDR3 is TGTGCCAGTAGTATAAGAAATTTCGAGAGCAATCAGCCCCAGCATTTT. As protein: CASSIRNFESNQPQHF.

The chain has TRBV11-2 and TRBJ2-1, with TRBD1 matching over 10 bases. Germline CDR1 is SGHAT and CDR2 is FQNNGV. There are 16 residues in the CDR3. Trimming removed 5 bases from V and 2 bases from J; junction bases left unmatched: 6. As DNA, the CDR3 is TGTGCCAGCAGCCCCTTGACAGGGGGCGCCTACAATGAGCAGTTCTTC. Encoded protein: CASSPLTGGAYNEQFF.

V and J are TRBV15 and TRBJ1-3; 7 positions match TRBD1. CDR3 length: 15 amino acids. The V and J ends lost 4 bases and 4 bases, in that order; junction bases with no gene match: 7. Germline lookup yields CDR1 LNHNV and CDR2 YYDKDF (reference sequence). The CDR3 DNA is TGTGCCACCAGCACCTTAGGGACAGCCGGAAACACCATATATTTT. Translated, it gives CATSTLGTAGNTIYF.

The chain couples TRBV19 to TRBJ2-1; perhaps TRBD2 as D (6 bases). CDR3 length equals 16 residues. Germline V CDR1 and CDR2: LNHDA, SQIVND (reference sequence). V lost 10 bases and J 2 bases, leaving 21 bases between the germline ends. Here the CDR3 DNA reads TGTGCCACTCGAGTTGCGGGGCGGGGAACCTACAATGAGCAGTTCTTC. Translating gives CATRVAGRGTYNEQFF.

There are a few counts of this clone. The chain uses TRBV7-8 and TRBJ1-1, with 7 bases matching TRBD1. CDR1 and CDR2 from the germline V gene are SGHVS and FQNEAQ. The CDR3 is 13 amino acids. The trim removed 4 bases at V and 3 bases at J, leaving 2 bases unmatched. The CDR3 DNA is TGTGCCAGCAGCTCCCAGGGGGACACTGAAGCTTTCTTT. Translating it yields CASSSQGDTEAFF.

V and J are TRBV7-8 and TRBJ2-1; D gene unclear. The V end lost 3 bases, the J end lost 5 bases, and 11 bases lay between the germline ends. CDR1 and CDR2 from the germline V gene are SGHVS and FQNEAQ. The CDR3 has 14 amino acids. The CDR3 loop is CASSFVRLDNEQFF. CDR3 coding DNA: TGTGCCAGCAGCTTCGTGCGTCTTGACAATGAGCAGTTCTTC.

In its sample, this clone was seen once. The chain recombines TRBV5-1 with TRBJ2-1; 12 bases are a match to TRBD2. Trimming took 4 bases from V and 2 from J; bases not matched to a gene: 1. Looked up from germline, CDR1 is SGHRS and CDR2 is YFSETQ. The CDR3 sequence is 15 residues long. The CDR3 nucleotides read TGCGCCAGCAGCGGGACTAGCGGGCCCTACAATGAGCAGTTCTTC. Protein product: CASSGTSGPYNEQFF.

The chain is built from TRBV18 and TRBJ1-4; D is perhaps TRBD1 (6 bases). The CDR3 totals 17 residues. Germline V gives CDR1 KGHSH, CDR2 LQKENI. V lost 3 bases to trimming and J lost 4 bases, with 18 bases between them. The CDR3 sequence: CASSPFAGGIGNEKLFF. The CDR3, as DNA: TGTGCCAGCTCACCGTTTGCGGGGGGCATCGGTAATGAAAAACTGTTTTTT.